This T cell receptor beta chain emerged from a study of cytomegalovirus exposure and HLA in healthy donors. As to this clone: No antigen is known for it.

Notes on the study in general: Despite most TCR sequences being rare, some public TCRs occurred in many donors. TCR beta V segments were, for the most part, productive about 87% or about 30% of the time in an earlier analysis. Sequencing had likely introduced a cluster of highly shared sequence variants as an artifact.

The CDR3 consists of 13 residues. V lost 4 bases and J 5 bases, leaving 9 bases between the germline ends. CDR1 and CDR2 (germline): SEHNR, FQNEAQ (reference sequence). This PCR relied on a set of 60 Vbeta primers and 13 Jbeta primers. The data were produced by immunoSEQ multiplex PCR, yet TCRdb's version contains in-frame clones alone and is incomplete. The sample contains roughly 98,000 clones, around 68% of which appear only once. The V call is TRBV7-9, the J call TRBJ1-5; D ambiguous. This clonotype was obtained from a man over 45 in good health and CMV-seronegative. Sequencing used PBMCs. CDR3 protein: CASSSRSDQPQHF. The CDR3 coding sequence is TGTGCCAGCAGCTCCCGGTCGGATCAGCCCCAGCATTTT.